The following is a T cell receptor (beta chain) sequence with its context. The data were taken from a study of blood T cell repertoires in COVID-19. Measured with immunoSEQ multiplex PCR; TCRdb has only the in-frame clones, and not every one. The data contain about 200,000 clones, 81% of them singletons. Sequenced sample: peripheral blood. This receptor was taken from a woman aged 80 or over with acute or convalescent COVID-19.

Written as DNA, the CDR3 is TGTGCCAGCAGCGTCGGGAGAGGCAATGAGCAGTTCTTC. Residues: CASSVGRGNEQFF. The chain carries TRBV3-1 (or the pseudogene TRBV3-2) and TRBJ2-1; D may be TRBD2 (6 bases). V lost 5 bases and J lost 6, with 11 bases in between. The V gene's germline CDR1 is LGHDT and CDR2 YNNKEL (reference sequence). CDR3 length: 13 residues.